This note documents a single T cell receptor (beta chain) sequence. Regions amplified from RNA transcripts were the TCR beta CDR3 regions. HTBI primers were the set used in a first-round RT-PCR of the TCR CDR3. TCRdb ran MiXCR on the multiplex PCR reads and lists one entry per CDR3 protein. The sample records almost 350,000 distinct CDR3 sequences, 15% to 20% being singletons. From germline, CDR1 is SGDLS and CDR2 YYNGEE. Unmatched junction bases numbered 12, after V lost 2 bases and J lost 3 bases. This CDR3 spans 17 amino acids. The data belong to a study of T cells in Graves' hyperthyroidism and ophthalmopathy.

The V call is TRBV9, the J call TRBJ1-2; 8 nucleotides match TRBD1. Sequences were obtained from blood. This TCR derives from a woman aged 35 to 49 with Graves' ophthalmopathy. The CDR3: CASSVGQGRGLDYGYTF. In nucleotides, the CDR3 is TGTGCCAGCAGCGTCGGACAGGGCCGCGGTTTGGACTATGGCTACACCTTC.